These T cell receptor beta chains were read from a single sample in a study of CD8+ T cells in alopecia areata. Clones were read by immunoSEQ multiplex PCR, and TCRdb kept only the in-frame ones, dropping some. The repertoire consists of hundreds of thousands of clones, with 67% occurring once and the leading ten covering around 1.2%. The starting material was CD4+ T cells sorted from blood, obtained at week 0. These receptors were obtained from a human donor with alopecia areata. The CDR3 runs from the conserved cysteine through the conserved F or W. D genes are given only for firm matches. Only some rows state a clone size, as once, few, many or a class for expanded clones.

clone size,D gene,J gene,V gene,CDR3 protein,CDR3 DNA
.,.,TRBJ1-2,TRBV6-6,CASSWDKNYGYTF,TGTGCCAGCAGTTGGGACAAAAACTATGGCTACACCTTC
few,.,TRBJ1-2,TRBV30,CAWSVSGNYGYTF,TGTGCCTGGAGTGTTTCCGGGAACTATGGCTACACCTTC
.,.,TRBJ1-5,TRBV30,CAWSPRTDQPQHF,TGTGCCTGGAGTCCCCGGACAGATCAGCCCCAGCATTTT
.,TRBD1,TRBJ2-7,TRBV9,CASSVVPGGFDEQYF,TGTGCCAGCAGCGTAGTGCCAGGGGGTTTCGACGAGCAGTACTTC
once,.,TRBJ2-7,TRBV30,CAWSGQQGKEQYF,TGTGCCTGGAGTGGACAACAGGGAAAGGAGCAGTACTTC
.,TRBD2,TRBJ2-5,TRBV11-2,CASSTLAGERGTQYF,TGTGCCAGCAGCACCTTAGCGGGGGAGCGCGGGACCCAGTACTTC
.,.,TRBJ2-3,TRBV30,CAWSTGDSGTDTQYF,TGTGCCTGGAGTACGGGGGACTCGGGCACAGATACGCAGTATTTT
.,TRBD2,TRBJ2-1,TRBV30,CAWSVARRGGLDEQFF,TGTGCCTGGAGTGTAGCCCGCCGCGGGGGGCTAGATGAGCAGTTCTTC
.,.,TRBJ2-7,TRBV30,CAWSPHFAYEQYF,TGTGCCTGGAGTCCGCATTTTGCCTACGAGCAGTACTTC
.,TRBD1,TRBJ1-1,TRBV30,CAWTDRRAAEAFF,TGTGCCTGGACGGACAGGAGGGCGGCTGAAGCTTTCTTT
.,.,TRBJ1-2,TRBV21-1,CASNVDRGGYTF,TGTGCCAGCAACGTGGACAGAGGCGGCTACACCTTC
.,.,TRBJ2-5,TRBV4-2,CASSQGQGGSQETQYF,TGTGCCAGCAGCCAAGGGCAGGGTGGTTCACAAGAGACCCAGTACTTC
.,.,TRBJ1-6,TRBV30,CAWSGGEGTSSYNSPLHF,TGTGCCTGGAGTGGCGGGGAGGGCACCAGCTCCTATAATTCACCCCTCCACTTT
.,.,TRBJ1-2,TRBV2,CASIPGTYDGYTF,TGTGCCAGCATTCCGGGGACCTACGATGGCTACACCTTC
.,.,TRBJ1-1,TRBV29-1,CSASDKTNTEAFF,TGCAGCGCCTCAGACAAGACGAACACTGAAGCTTTCTTT
.,.,TRBJ2-5,TRBV5-1,CASSPTRSETQYF,TGCGCCAGCAGCCCAACTAGGTCGGAGACCCAGTACTTC
.,.,TRBJ1-2,TRBV5-6,CASSLGRVDYGYTF,TGTGCCAGCAGCTTGGGCAGGGTGGACTATGGCTACACCTTC
.,TRBD1,TRBJ2-3,TRBV5-1,CASRGQDTDTQYF,TGCGCCAGTCGAGGACAGGACACAGATACGCAGTATTTT
.,.,TRBJ2-1,TRBV30,CAWSEGGYNEQFF,TGTGCCTGGAGTGAGGGGGGTTACAATGAGCAGTTCTTC
.,.,TRBJ1-4,TRBV25-1,CASSSPGPPGKLFF,TGTGCCAGCAGTAGTCCGGGACCGCCTGGGAAACTGTTTTTT
.,.,TRBJ1-5,TRBV12-5,CASGLAPGQPQHF,TGTGCTAGTGGTTTGGCCCCCGGGCAGCCCCAGCATTTT
.,.,TRBJ2-5,TRBV7-2,CASSSQETQYF,TGTGCCAGCAGCTCTCAAGAGACCCAGTACTTC
once,TRBD2,TRBJ2-1,TRBV30,CAWSGGLAVGEQFF,TGTGCCTGGAGTGGGGGACTAGCGGTCGGGGAGCAGTTCTTC
.,.,TRBJ2-4,TRBV30,CAWSGATKNIQYF,TGTGCCTGGTCTGGCGCGACCAAAAACATTCAGTACTTC
.,TRBD1,TRBJ1-1,TRBV9,CASSEGALVAEAFF,TGTGCCAGCAGCGAGGGGGCACTCGTGGCTGAAGCTTTCTTT
.,.,TRBJ1-2,TRBV30,CAWMGESNYGYTF,TGTGCCTGGATGGGGGAAAGCAACTATGGCTACACCTTC
.,.,TRBJ1-6,TRBV30,CAWSGIAYNSPLHF,TGTGCCTGGAGTGGGATAGCCTATAATTCACCCCTCCACTTT
.,.,TRBJ2-7,TRBV7-2,CASSLEYYEQYF,TGTGCCAGCAGCTTAGAATACTACGAGCAGTACTTC
.,TRBD2,TRBJ2-5,TRBV7-9,CASTLGLADLPQETQYF,TGTGCCAGCACCTTGGGACTAGCGGACCTCCCTCAAGAGACCCAGTACTTC
.,.,TRBJ2-6,TRBV30,CAWSASDSGANVLTF,TGTGCCTGGAGCGCCTCGGACTCTGGGGCCAACGTCCTGACTTTC
few,.,TRBJ2-3,TRBV7-9,CASSRTTDYTDTQYF,TGTGCCAGCAGCCGAACGACGGATTACACAGATACGCAGTATTTT
few,.,TRBJ2-7,TRBV9,CASSGPGQEYEQYF,TGTGCCAGCAGCGGCCCGGGCCAAGAGTACGAGCAGTACTTC
.,.,TRBJ1-1,TRBV30,CAWTRPGPSMNTEAFF,TGTGCCTGGACAAGGCCGGGGCCAAGCATGAACACTGAAGCTTTCTTT
few,TRBD1,TRBJ2-1,TRBV29-1,CSVDIQGRQFF,TGCAGCGTTGATATACAGGGGCGGCAGTTCTTC
.,.,TRBJ1-2,TRBV4-1,CASSQDWDTYGYTF,TGCGCCAGCAGCCAAGACTGGGACACCTATGGCTACACCTTC